Here is one TCR beta chain with its context. The data were taken from a study of blood T cell repertoires in COVID-19. The CDR3 totals 15 residues. Germline V gene sequence: CDR1 LGHDT, CDR2 YNNKEL (reference sequence). The ends lost 1 base at V and 13 bases at J; junction bases unmatched: 9. The repertoire was sequenced with immunoSEQ multiplex PCR; TCRdb's copy has only in-frame clones and lacks some. The sample has around 65,000 clones; roughly three quarters are singletons. What was sequenced was peripheral blood. The source is a woman of 80 years or more with active or convalescent COVID-19. The chain employs TRBV3-1 (or the pseudogene TRBV3-2) and TRBJ1-6, with 8 bases matching TRBD1. Here the CDR3 reads CASSQGTGRGSPLHF. The CDR3 DNA is TGTGCCAGCAGCCAAGGGACAGGGAGGGGGTCGCCCCTCCACTTT.